This TCR beta chain is drawn from a study of cytomegalovirus exposure and HLA in healthy donors. The overall study: In a previous analysis, 110 million or so unique TCR beta sequences were found from roughly 180 million T cells. Study conclusions and caveats: The authors reported that TCR beta sequences could predict HLA-A and HLA-B alleles. These predictions were accurate for most subjects in the first cohort. Later work showed greater clonal expansion in HLA-associated TCR beta chains than in equally common others.

Both 60 Vbeta primers and 13 Jbeta primers went into the PCR. Generated by immunoSEQ multiplex PCR, the TCRdb table keeps only in-frame clones and is missing some. Of about 160,000 clones listed, under 90% were seen once; the top ten hold around 1.5%. About this clone itself: Its antigen remains unknown.

Germline V CDR1 and CDR2: SGDLS, YYNGEE. CDR3 size: 15 residues. V shed 4 bases, J shed 2 bases, and the junction held 5 bases outside the gene matches. This sequence was found in a male donor in good health and CMV-seronegative. The sequenced sample consisted of PBMCs. V and J are TRBV9 and TRBJ2-5; 10 bases map to TRBD2. The DNA for the CDR3 is TGTGCCAGCAGCCACCGGACTAGCGGACAAGAGACCCAGTACTTC. Its protein product is CASSHRTSGQETQYF.